This is a list of T cell receptor beta chains from one sample in a study of blood T cell repertoires in COVID-19. The table came from immunoSEQ multiplex PCR; TCRdb's copy has only in-frame clones and leaves some out. Among 250,000 to 350,000 clones listed, roughly 90% were seen once. Sample: peripheral blood. These receptors all stem from a woman in her sixties with acute or convalescent COVID-19. The CDR3 runs from the conserved cysteine through the conserved F or W.

v_gene,CDR3aa
TRBV19,CASSIAPTGVAGELFF
TRBV18,CASSPGTANNYGYTF
TRBV12-2,CASRLWGGRAVSNEQYF
TRBV25-1,CASSESDRLKQFF
TRBV3-1/TRBV3-2,CASSHSSGRGHTGELFF
TRBV20-1,CSAPNSYEQYF
TRBV18,CASSPREGSTGELFF
TRBV7-3,CASSPGTLYNEQFF
TRBV6-1,CASSERATNEKLFF
TRBV13,CASSLGLAYNEQFF
TRBV6-4,CASRPWSGRNEQFF
TRBV4-3,CASSQEGTGVGEQYF
TRBV28,CASSLAGRDTEAFF
TRBV18,CASSRDSVNQPQHF
TRBV6-5,CASSYTGSSYNSPLHF
TRBV24-1,CATSDRTEQAFF
TRBV24-1,CATSDRLTHNEQFF
TRBV6-5,CASKERPTNEKLFF
TRBV27,CASSRESRNSPLHF
TRBV19,CASSMFGTVNEQFF
TRBV6-5,CASSLYRTLNEKLFF
TRBV24-1,CATGGRDSYNEQFF
TRBV14,CASSQLSWDRGVDTQYF
TRBV19,CASSLASGGTYEQYF
TRBV20-1,CSARVAGEAFF
TRBV7-2,CASSSTPGLGYDTQYF
TRBV9,CASSPRPDISGNTIYF
TRBV2,CASTQLDTQYF
TRBV6-6,CASSPRQGARGGYTF
TRBV2,CASLGTSGASTDTQYF
TRBV19,CASSIWAMVGSNQPQHF
TRBV6-1,CASSEQGSSGNTIYF
TRBV28,CASSPPGASLTGEQFF
TRBV10-3,CAVTRTGDYGYTF
TRBV11-2,CASSLSGRGYEQYF
TRBV7-3,CASSLTSGRNEQYF
TRBV5-4,CASSLGALNYGYTF